The clone carrying this TCR beta chain was detected a few times. CDR1 and CDR2 (germline): SGHRS, YFSETQ. This CDR3 is 15 amino acids long. V lost 0 bases, J lost 3 bases, and 11 bases lay in between. This sample stems from a study of shared clonotypes between healthy human individuals. Method: immunoSEQ multiplex PCR; TCRdb's copy keeps in-frame clones and lacks some. The data contain 1 million to 1.2 million clones, approximately 75% of them singletons. The source of this sequence is a man between 18 and 35 years old in good health. Some clones in this sample may be carry-over from other donors' samples. The chain links TRBV5-1 to TRBJ2-3; D call uncertain. Material: memory CD4+ T cells from PBMCs. The subset is: CD45RA-negative fraction. The CDR3 spells CASSLGAAITDTQYF. The DNA of the CDR3 is TGCGCCAGCAGCTTGGGGGCCGCAATAACAGATACGCAGTATTTT.